This T cell receptor (delta chain) was obtained from a study of γδ T cells in repeated Plasmodium falciparum infection (dated by TCRdb to the early 2020s). Broadly, across the study: The natural-infection arm enrolled Malian children exposed to intense seasonal malaria transmission, compared against age and gender matched Australian children. Malian gammadelta TCR repertoires were analysed cross-sectionally during no-transmission periods and longitudinally across acute febrile malaria episodes. Several malaria-naive U.S. adults underwent four controlled human malaria infections by bites from P. falciparum NF54-infected Anopheles stephensi mosquitoes over around 580 days. Using both natural infection in Mali and controlled human malaria infection, the study looked at the way repeated Plasmodium falciparum infection shapes the human gammadelta T cell repertoire. Samples were collected from controlled-infection subjects at baseline, immediately before selected infections, and 21 days after each infection. General study outcomes and caveats: Vgamma9/Vdelta2+ TCR repertoires showed a highly stable polyclonal repertoire over time and infection, with many inter-individual overlapping TCRgamma sequences. Compared with the repertoires of Australian children, the Vdelta2-negative gammadelta TCR repertoires of Malian children appeared more clonally expanded, less diverse and less shared. Generalizability was limited because the Malian cohort was drawn from a small rural village of predominantly one ethnic group. Repeated controlled infections appeared to drive waves of new clonotype selection in Vdelta2-negative, largely Vdelta1+, gammadelta TCR repertoires. The controlled-infection cohort was small, limiting analysis of inter-individual variability in gammadelta T cell responses.

For bulk TCR repertoire analysis, Vgamma9/Vdelta2+ and Vdelta2-negative gammadelta T cell populations were isolated by flow sorting from peripheral blood mononuclear cells. Only a few counts were recorded for this clone. Its antigen is still unknown. The protein TCRdb gives is from a much larger clone and does not agree with this DNA's translation at residue 11, likely a read error; the protein shown here comes from the DNA. Library preparation employed multiplex PCR. Sequencing instrument: Illumina MiSeq. Every sorted gammadelta T cell sample had both its TCR gamma (TRG) and TCR delta (TRD) chains sequenced. The study's own analysis went as follows. The repertoire analyses used clonotype tree plots, the accumulated frequency of the top 20 clonotypes, and diversity index (DI) and D75 metrics. Clones were re-identified by TCRdb from the public reads with CATT, and rows with the same DNA were merged. The V and J calls were not made by the authors but by TCRdb's processing. A total of tens of thousands of delta-chain clones appear in this sample, approximately 1.5% of them only once. Over 14% of the sample lies in the top ten.

Taken from cysteine to phenylalanine, the CDR3 has 18 residues. The retained sequence is limited to the CDR3, 54 bases, with the frame set at the first base. The junction shows trimming of 2 bases on V and 3 bases on J, plus 22 bases between the germline ends. Taken from the germline V gene, the CDR1 and CDR2 loops are TSWWSYY and QGS. The clonotype originates from a pool of human donors (malaria-infected and uninfected, not separated). The chain links TRDV1 with TRDJ1; the D gene is perhaps TRDD2, on 5 matching bases. The sequenced sample was gamma-delta T cells from blood. The CDR3: CALGETSPSLRPPDKLIF. The bases read TGTGCTCTTGGGGAAACGAGCCCTTCGCTGAGGCCCCCCGATAAACTCATCTTT.